This T cell receptor beta chain was obtained from a study of early T cells in non-severe SARS-CoV-2 infection. TCRdb recomputed calls from the 5' RACE reads with MiXCR, one row per CDR3 protein. The sample shows about 60,000 distinct CDR3 sequences, over 10% of them seen only once. On this clonotype: Antigen specificity is unknown.

Points from the study as a whole: Anti-spike CD8 responses were favored by VDJdb matching, which missed private and CD4 specificities.

Sequencing input: whole blood. This receptor was obtained from an adult who was a healthcare worker with PCR-confirmed SARS-CoV-2 infection or an uninfected control (not recorded which).

CDR3 coding DNA: TGCGCCAGCAGCTTGATGCTTCGCGGGCAGGACACTGAAGCTTTCTTT. Its translation: CASSLMLRGQDTEAFF. The chain couples TRBV5-1 to TRBJ1-1; D uncertain. The CDR3 totals 16 residues. Trimming stripped 1 base from V and 3 bases from J, with 16 bases between. The germline V gene has CDR1 SGHRS and CDR2 YFSETQ.